A single T cell receptor beta chain is shown here with its context. Germline-derived CDR1 and CDR2 are KGHDR and SFDVKD. The ends were cut back, 0 bases at V and 3 bases at J, with 16 bases in the middle. This CDR3 has 18 amino acids. Amplification targeted TCR beta CDR3 regions from RNA transcripts. Using the HTBI primer set, a first-round RT-PCR was run on the TCR CDR3. TCRdb independently ran MiXCR on the multiplex PCR reads; one entry per CDR3 protein. This sample carries 700,000 or so distinct CDR3 sequences, roughly 15% of them seen once, and the ten largest clones take around 7.7%. These data belong to a study of T cells in Graves' hyperthyroidism and ophthalmopathy.

Sequencing input: blood. The rearrangement uses TRBV24-1 and TRBJ2-2; tentatively, D is TRBD2 (7 bases). The source is a man younger than 35 with Graves' hyperthyroidism. The CDR3, as DNA: TGTGCCACCAGTGATTTGCGGCCCCCGGGGGGCGACACCGGGGAGCTGTTTTTT. Translation: CATSDLRPPGGDTGELFF.